Listed below are T cell receptor beta chains from one sample, sequenced in a study of blood T cell repertoires in COVID-19. Method: immunoSEQ multiplex PCR; TCRdb's copy keeps in-frame clones and lacks some. Of about 520,000 clones listed, 80% to 90% are singletons. The sample consisted of peripheral blood. Source of these receptors: a human donor in a cohort sampled during active COVID-19. The CDR3 runs from the conserved cysteine through the conserved F or W. D genes are given only for firm matches. Size is omitted from some rows. Given values are once, few, many or a class for expanded clones.

.,TRBD1,TRBJ2-7,TRBV4-1,CASSQGSGTGPSYEQYF,TGCGCCAGCAGCCAAGGCTCCGGGACAGGTCCTTCCTACGAGCAGTACTTC
.,.,TRBJ2-2,TRBV19,CASSTISTRPTGELFF,TGTGCCAGTAGTACCATTTCGACTAGACCCACCGGGGAGCTGTTTTTT
.,.,TRBJ2-5,TRBV28,CASSLAGYPGETQYF,TGTGCCAGCAGTTTAGCGGGTTACCCTGGGGAGACCCAGTACTTC
.,.,TRBJ2-3,TRBV6-4,CASSRERGTDTQYF,TGTGCCAGCAGTCGGGAGAGGGGCACAGATACGCAGTATTTT
.,TRBD2,TRBJ2-1,TRBV5-6,CASSGPPGLAGGLFF,TGTGCCAGCAGCGGCCCACCGGGACTAGCGGGAGGGTTGTTCTTC
.,TRBD2,TRBJ2-7,TRBV11-2,CASSFPGLAGGSPLEQYF,TGTGCCAGCAGCTTTCCGGGACTAGCGGGAGGAAGTCCTCTCGAGCAGTACTTC
.,.,TRBJ2-5,TRBV5-6,CASSLEWGGRKTQYF,TGTGCCAGCAGCTTGGAGTGGGGGGGGCGAAAGACCCAGTACTTC
.,TRBD2,TRBJ2-7,TRBV30,CAWGKLLAGGPDEQYF,TGTGCCTGGGGAAAACTTTTAGCGGGAGGGCCGGACGAGCAGTACTTC
.,TRBD1,TRBJ1-5,TRBV19,CASAQGARSNQPQHF,TGTGCCAGTGCACAGGGGGCGAGGAGCAATCAGCCCCAGCATTTT
.,.,TRBJ2-3,TRBV5-1,CASSSGQLNTDTQYF,TGCGCCAGCAGTTCCGGACAGCTAAACACAGATACGCAGTATTTT
.,TRBD2,TRBJ2-1,TRBV7-9,CASSNSGSFYNEQFF,TGTGCCAGCAGCAATAGCGGGAGCTTCTACAATGAGCAGTTCTTC
.,TRBD2,TRBJ2-4,TRBV6-5,CASSSGGRNIQYF,TGTGCCAGCAGTTCGGGAGGCCGGAACATTCAGTACTTC
.,.,TRBJ1-6,TRBV7-3,CASSLNPGRGSPLHF,TGTGCCAGCAGCTTAAACCCGGGAAGAGGATCACCCCTCCACTTT
.,TRBD1,TRBJ2-2,TRBV6-5,CASSYEGGVTGELFF,TGTGCCAGCAGTTACGAAGGGGGCGTGACCGGGGAGCTGTTTTTT
.,TRBD2,TRBJ2-2,TRBV4-3,CASSQDISAGGPTGELFF,TGCGCCAGCAGCCAAGATATTTCGGCGGGAGGGCCCACCGGGGAGCTGTTTTTT
.,TRBD2,TRBJ2-7,TRBV7-8,CASSSSGRTYEQYF,TGTGCCAGCAGCAGTAGCGGGAGAACCTACGAGCAGTACTTC
.,.,TRBJ2-1,TRBV19,CASSQGGTYNEQFF,TGTGCCAGTAGTCAGGGGGGTACCTACAATGAGCAGTTCTTC
.,.,TRBJ2-3,TRBV7-3,CASSSASTYQYTQYF,TGTGCCAGCAGCTCGGCTAGCACGTACCAGTATACGCAGTATTTT
.,TRBD2,TRBJ2-5,TRBV6-5,CASWTRRETQYF,TGTGCCAGTTGGACTAGAAGGGAGACCCAGTACTTC
.,TRBD1,TRBJ2-1,TRBV10-2,CATLRTGANNEQFF,TGCGCCACCCTCAGGACAGGGGCGAACAATGAGCAGTTCTTC
.,.,TRBJ2-5,TRBV9,CASSPRPGSRETQYF,TGTGCCAGCAGCCCTCGGCCCGGGAGTAGAGAGACCCAGTACTTC
.,.,TRBJ2-7,TRBV28,CASSPGFYEQYF,TGTGCCAGCAGTCCAGGGTTCTACGAGCAGTACTTC
.,.,TRBJ1-1,TRBV25-1,CASSEYQYTEAFF,TGTGCCAGCAGTGAATATCAATACACTGAAGCTTTCTTT
.,TRBD1,TRBJ1-2,TRBV7-3,CASSLTTGNYGYTF,TGTGCCAGCAGCTTAACGACAGGGAACTATGGCTACACCTTC
.,.,TRBJ2-2,TRBV6-5,CASTPSPQAGELFF,TGTGCCAGCACCCCCAGCCCGCAGGCCGGGGAGCTGTTTTTT
.,.,TRBJ1-2,TRBV18,CASSPRGGDPYGYTF,TGTGCCAGCTCACCACGAGGAGGCGACCCGTATGGCTACACCTTC
.,TRBD1,TRBJ2-7,TRBV6-5,CASSSGGVIYEQYF,TGTGCCAGCAGCTCAGGGGGCGTTATCTACGAGCAGTACTTC
once,.,TRBJ2-2,TRBV2,CASSVAGLGGTGELFF,TGTGCCAGCAGTGTGGCGGGGTTGGGGGGCACCGGGGAGCTGTTTTTT
.,.,TRBJ2-2,TRBV3-1/TRBV3-2,CASSQDNRNTGELFF,TGTGCCAGCAGCCAAGATAACAGGAACACCGGGGAGCTGTTTTTT
.,.,TRBJ1-3,TRBV6-1,CASSETSYGGGNTIYF,TGTGCCAGCAGTGAAACGTCCTACGGGGGGGGAAACACCATATATTTT
.,TRBD1,TRBJ2-7,TRBV3-1/TRBV3-2,CASSRQGTYEQYF,TGTGCCAGCAGTCGACAGGGCACCTACGAGCAGTACTTC
.,TRBD1,TRBJ1-5,TRBV6-1,CASSGQTGGTYSNQPQHF,TGTGCCAGCAGTGGCCAGACAGGGGGGACTTATAGCAATCAGCCCCAGCATTTT
.,TRBD1,TRBJ1-2,TRBV7-2,CASSLAGTGEYTF,TGTGCCAGCAGCTTAGCGGGGACAGGGGAGTACACCTTC